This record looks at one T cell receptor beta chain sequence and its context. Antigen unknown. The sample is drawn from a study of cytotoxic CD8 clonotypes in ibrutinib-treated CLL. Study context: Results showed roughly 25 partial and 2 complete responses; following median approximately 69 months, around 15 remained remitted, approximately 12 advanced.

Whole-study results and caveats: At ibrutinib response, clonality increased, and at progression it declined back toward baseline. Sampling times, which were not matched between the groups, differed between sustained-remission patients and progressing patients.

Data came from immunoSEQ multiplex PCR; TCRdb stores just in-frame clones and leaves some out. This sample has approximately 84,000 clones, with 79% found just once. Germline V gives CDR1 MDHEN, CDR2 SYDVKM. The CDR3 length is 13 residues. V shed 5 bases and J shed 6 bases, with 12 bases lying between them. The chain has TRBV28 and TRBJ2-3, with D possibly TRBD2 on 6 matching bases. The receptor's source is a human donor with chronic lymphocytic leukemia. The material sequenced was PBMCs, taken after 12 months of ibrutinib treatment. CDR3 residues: CASSVGSPDTQYF. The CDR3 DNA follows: TGTGCCAGCAGTGTCGGGAGTCCCGATACGCAGTATTTT.